These 28 T cell receptor beta chains came from one sample sequenced in a study of T cell responses to AZD1222 COVID-19 vaccine. TCRdb keeps only in-frame clones here, not all; method: immunoSEQ multiplex PCR. The sample has roughly 180,000 clones, about 87% seen once; the top ten hold 2.5% to 3%. Sequenced here: peripheral blood, sampled on day 0 of MenACWY control vaccination. These TCRs come from an adult in good health.

The rearrangement uses TRBV2 and TRBJ1-6; TRBD1 might be the D (6 bases). V was clipped by 1 base and J by 7 bases, with 8 bases between them. Germline V gene sequence: CDR1 SNHLY, CDR2 FYNNEI. This CDR3 is built from 14 residues. This CDR3 reads CASSEGTANSPLHF. The CDR3, as DNA: TGTGCCAGCAGTGAAGGGACAGCGAATTCACCCCTCCACTTT.

This clone was picked up one time. The gene calls are TRBV28 and TRBJ1-5; weak D call: TRBD1 (5 bases). The CDR3 runs 14 residues. From germline, CDR1 is MDHEN and CDR2 SYDVKM. V lost 2 bases to trimming and J lost 7 bases, with 12 bases between them. CDR3 residues: CASSLGGARQPQHF. The CDR3 coding sequence is TGTGCCAGCAGTTTAGGAGGGGCACGGCAGCCCCAGCATTTT.

This clone was seen only once. Written as DNA, the CDR3 is TGCGCCAGCACTGAGACGTCCGGAAACACCATATATTTT. Protein: CASTETSGNTIYF. The gene calls are TRBV5-1 and TRBJ1-3, with D hard to call. The V gene's germline CDR1 is SGHRS and CDR2 YFSETQ. Trimming removed 6 bases from V and 4 bases from J, with 11 bases in between. The CDR3 length is 13 residues.

The gene calls are TRBV4-1 and TRBJ1-2; a possible D gene is TRBD1 (5 bases). The CDR3 loop spans 14 amino acids. Per germline, CDR1 MGHRA and CDR2 YSYEKL. Trimming removed 2 bases from V and 7 bases from J, with 14 bases in between. The DNA of the CDR3 is TGCGCCAGCAGCCAATCGTCAGGGTCTGTTGGCTACACCTTC. Amino acid sequence: CASSQSSGSVGYTF.

The chain has TRBV3-1 (or the pseudogene TRBV3-2) and TRBJ1-6; TRBD1 is a possible D gene (6 bases). With 5 bases removed from V and 9 bases from J, the gap between germline ends came to 14 bases. The CDR3 has 14 residues. Germline lookup yields CDR1 LGHDT and CDR2 YNNKEL (reference sequence). The DNA for the CDR3 is TGTGCCAGCAGCGAATCGACAGGCGGTTCACCCCTCCACTTT. The encoded protein is CASSESTGGSPLHF.

J is TRBJ2-5 and V is TRBV28; D not certain. Germline V CDR1 and CDR2: MDHEN, SYDVKM. The CDR3 spans 11 residues. V lost 3 bases and J 4 bases, leaving 3 bases between the germline ends. The CDR3, as DNA: TGTGCCAGCAGTTTCACAGAGACCCAGTACTTC. Amino acids: CASSFTETQYF.

This clone appeared once. The chain combines TRBV6-5 with TRBJ2-7; 9 nucleotides line up with TRBD1. Germline assignment: CDR1 MNHEY and CDR2 SVGAGI. J gave up 7 bases and V 4 bases, and 14 bases lay outside the gene matches. This CDR3 is 16 amino acids long. CDR3 in DNA: TGTGCCAGCAGTTCCGGGACAGGGAATGATGCCTGGGAGCAGTACTTC. Encoded protein: CASSSGTGNDAWEQYF.

In the case of this clone: This CDR3 is also generated by other DNA sequences in the sample. The rearrangement uses TRBV28 and TRBJ1-5; D is ambiguous. Trimming removed 3 bases at V and 5 bases at J, with 5 bases between. The length of the CDR3 is 12 residues. CDR1 and CDR2 (germline): MDHEN, SYDVKM. CDR3 in DNA: TGTGCCAGCAGTTTGAGGGATCAGCCCCAGCATTTT. Its protein is CASSLRDQPQHF.

The rearrangement joins TRBV28 to TRBJ2-2; a possible D gene is TRBD1 (5 bases). Trimming took 7 bases from V and 1 from J, leaving 16 bases between them. Germline-derived CDR1 and CDR2 are MDHEN and SYDVKM. The CDR3 sequence is 16 residues long. The DNA for the CDR3 is TGTGCCAGCACCGAGAGACAGAGACTGAACACCGGGGAGCTGTTTTTT. This gives the protein CASTERQRLNTGELFF. Based on the CDR3 plus reference TRBV28 and TRBJ2-2, the full variable domain is DVKVTQSSRYLVKRTGEKVFLECVQDMDHENMFWYRQDPGLGLRLIYFSYDVKMKEKGDIPEGYSVSREKKERFSLILESASTNQTSMYLCASTERQRLNTGELFFGEGSRLTVL.

The rearrangement joins TRBV5-5 to TRBJ1-1, with D tentatively TRBD1 (5 bases). The CDR3 consists of 14 residues. Germline V gives CDR1 SGHKS, CDR2 YYEKEE (reference sequence). V was trimmed by 1 base and J by 5 bases, leaving 12 bases between them. CDR3 nucleotides: TGTGCCAGCAGCTTGCTGCAGGGTGGGACTGAAGCTTTCTTT. This sequence encodes CASSLLQGGTEAFF. Supplemented by reference TRBV5-5 and TRBJ1-1, the full variable domain reads DAGVTQSPTHLIKTRGQQVTLRCSPISGHKSVSWYQQVLGQGPQFIFQYYEKEERGRGNFPDRFSARQFPNYSSELNVNALLLGDSALYLCASSLLQGGTEAFFGQGTRLTVV.

As DNA, the CDR3 is TGTGCCAGCAGCCCACAGGGGGCGGGTGAAAAACTGTTTTTT. The encoded protein is CASSPQGAGEKLFF. The V gene is TRBV9, the J gene TRBJ1-4, with TRBD1 matching over 9 bases. This CDR3 has 14 amino acids. V gave up 4 bases and J gave up 7 bases; unmatched junction bases: 5. Germline CDR1 reads SGDLS; CDR2 reads YYNGEE. Complete variable domain (other parts from reference TRBV9 and TRBJ1-4): DSGVTQTPKHLITATGQRVTLRCSPRSGDLSVYWYQQSLDQGLQFLIQYYNGEERAKGNILERFSAQQFPDLHSELNLSSLELGDSALYFCASSPQGAGEKLFFGSGTQLSVL.

The chain has TRBV27 and TRBJ1-6; D remains ambiguous. Trimming shortened V by 5 bases and J by 7 bases, and 15 bases separated the two germline ends. This CDR3 is built from 15 residues. The germline CDR1 and CDR2 sequences are MNHEY and SMNVEV (reference sequence). CDR3 amino acids: CASSPLRDGNSPLHF. CDR3 nucleotides: TGTGCCAGCAGTCCCCTTAGGGATGGGAATTCACCCCTCCACTTT.

This clone was counted a single time. V and J are TRBV24-1 and TRBJ2-2; 9 bases align to TRBD1. J was trimmed by 7 bases and V by 0 bases; bases with no gene match: 2. Germline V gives CDR1 KGHDR, CDR2 SFDVKD. There are 15 residues in the CDR3. The CDR3, as DNA: TGTGCCACCAGTGATTTGGACAGGGGGATCGGGGAGCTGTTTTTT. Protein sequence: CATSDLDRGIGELFF.

The chain couples TRBV30 to TRBJ1-6; TRBD1 matches 12 bases. This CDR3 contains 14 residues. The germline V gene has CDR1 GTSNPN and CDR2 SVGIG (reference sequence). V was pared by 1 base and J by 9 bases, with 1 base of the junction left unmatched. CDR3 sequence reads: CAWSAGQGASPLHF. In DNA, the CDR3 is TGTGCCTGGAGTGCGGGACAGGGGGCTTCACCCCTCCACTTT.

V gene TRBV6-2 or TRBV6-3 combines with J gene TRBJ2-7; 7 bases agree with TRBD2. The J segment lost 4 bases and the V segment lost 6 bases, leaving 6 bases of the junction unmatched. Per germline, CDR1 MNHEY and CDR2 SVGEGT. This CDR3 has 13 amino acids. The CDR3 here is CASSQTSRYEQYF. The CDR3 nucleotides read TGTGCCAGCAGCCAGACTAGCCGATACGAGCAGTACTTC.

The chain combines TRBV10-3 with TRBJ2-7, with D maybe TRBD1 (5 bases). Germline CDR1 reads ENHRY; CDR2 reads SYGVKD. The CDR3 totals 14 residues. Trimming took 10 bases from V and 0 from J, leaving 16 bases between them. CDR3 DNA sequence: TGTGCCACGGAAGACGGACAAAGCTCCTACGAGCAGTACTTC. It encodes CATEDGQSSYEQYF.

The V and J genes are TRBV2 and TRBJ2-5; 14 nucleotides agree with TRBD2. The CDR3 sequence is 18 residues long. V shed 5 bases and J 1 base; nucleotides not matched to a gene: 9. CDR1 is SNHLY and CDR2 is FYNNEI in the germline V gene. The CDR3 nucleotides read TGTGCCAGCAGTTTCACGGGACTAGCGGGAGACCCCCAAGAGACCCAGTACTTC. Its protein product is CASSFTGLAGDPQETQYF. Combining the CDR3 with reference TRBV2 and TRBJ2-5 gives the whole variable domain EPEVTQTPSHQVTQMGQEVILRCVPISNHLYFYWYRQILGQKVEFLVSFYNNEISEKSEIFDDQFSVERPDGSNFTLKIRSTKLEDSAMYFCASSFTGLAGDPQETQYFGPGTRLLVL.

The V call is TRBV28, the J call TRBJ2-7; D is uncertain. CDR3 length equals 13 residues. The V gene lost 7 bases and the J gene lost 0 bases, with 10 bases spanning the gap. Germline V gene data show CDR1 as MDHEN and CDR2 as SYDVKM. The CDR3 reads CASIQRASYEQYF. In DNA form, the CDR3 reads TGTGCCAGCATCCAGCGCGCCTCCTACGAGCAGTACTTC.

The chain recombines TRBV12-3 or TRBV12-4 with TRBJ2-7; 7 bases agree with TRBD2. Trimming at V came to 7 bases and at J to 0 bases, leaving 3 bases not matched to a gene. This CDR3 is built from 13 residues. The CDR3 here is CASTWTSSYEQYF. As DNA, the CDR3 is TGTGCCAGCACCTGGACTAGCTCCTACGAGCAGTACTTC.

This sequence joins TRBV24-1 and TRBJ2-1, with 8 positions matching TRBD2. CDR1 is KGHDR, CDR2 SFDVKD, per germline. The CDR3 has 20 residues. CDR3 protein: CAPGGAGHTARSGRINEQFF. DNA of the CDR3: TGTGCGCCCGGTGGGGCGGGACACACGGCAAGGAGCGGGAGAATCAATGAGCAGTTCTTC.

The rearrangement uses TRBV3-1 (or the pseudogene TRBV3-2) and TRBJ1-2, with D unclear. V dropped 2 bases and J dropped 4 bases, with 11 bases sitting between them. In germline, CDR1 is LGHDT, CDR2 YNNKEL (reference sequence). There are 14 residues in the CDR3. DNA for the CDR3: TGTGCCAGCAGCCAACAAATGGGTCCCTATGGCTACACCTTC. Its translation: CASSQQMGPYGYTF.

The chain links TRBV5-6 to TRBJ2-1, with 7 bases aligning to TRBD1. V was pared by 0 bases and J by 0 bases, with 3 bases of the junction left unmatched. The CDR3 consists of 16 residues. Germline V CDR1 and CDR2: SGHDT, YYEEEE. The CDR3 reads CASSLETGSSYNEQFF. CDR3 sequence (DNA): TGTGCCAGCAGCTTGGAGACAGGGAGCTCCTACAATGAGCAGTTCTTC.

The rearrangement links TRBV19 to TRBJ1-5; TRBD1 agrees at 7 bases. Germline V gene lookup returns CDR1 LNHDA and CDR2 SQIVND (reference sequence). The CDR3 consists of 14 residues. The V and J ends lost 6 bases and 5 bases, in that order; junction bases with no gene match: 7. CDR3 bases: TGTGCCAGTAGATCACTAACAGGGGATCAGCCCCAGCATTTT. Translated, it gives CASRSLTGDQPQHF. The full variable domain, with the rest looked up from reference TRBV19 and TRBJ1-5, is DGGITQSPKYLFRKEGQNVTLSCEQNLNHDAMYWYRQDPGQGLRLIYYSQIVNDFQKGDIAEGYSVSREKKESFPLTVTSAQKNPTAFYLCASRSLTGDQPQHFGDGTRLSIL.

V is TRBV1 and J is TRBJ1-5. TRBV1 corresponds to a pseudogene. The CDR3 has 14 amino acids. DNA for the CDR3: TGCACCAGCAGCCCCCACCCGACGGATCAGCCCCAGCATTTT. Its translation: CTSSPHPTDQPQHF.

The rearrangement joins TRBV4-2 to TRBJ2-7; 10 positions match TRBD2. Losses at the gene ends were 6 bases for V and 2 bases for J; bases not matched to a gene: 7. The CDR3 runs to 15 residues. Germline V CDR1 and CDR2: LGHNA, YNFKEQ. The CDR3 DNA sequence: TGTGCCAGCAGACCCGGGACTAGCGACCCCTACGAGCAGTACTTC. Its translation: CASRPGTSDPYEQYF.

This clone was seen repeatedly, ten times or more. The chain couples TRBV5-1 to TRBJ2-7; 9 positions match TRBD2. CDR1 is SGHRS, CDR2 YFSETQ, per germline. The CDR3 is 14 residues long. The V and J ends lost 5 bases and 5 bases, in that order; junction bases with no gene match: 8. The DNA of the CDR3 is TGCGCCAGCAGAGCCGGGACTAGCATCCACGAGCAGTACTTC. It codes for CASRAGTSIHEQYF.

The chain carries TRBV5-1 and TRBJ2-7; perhaps TRBD1 as D (6 bases). There are 15 residues in the CDR3. CDR1 SGHRS and CDR2 YFSETQ come from the germline V gene. V dropped 0 bases and J dropped 0 bases, with 10 bases sitting between them. The chain's CDR3 is CASSLGGGNSYEQYF. CDR3 sequence (DNA): TGCGCCAGCAGCTTGGGTGGGGGCAACTCCTACGAGCAGTACTTC.

This clone showed up just once. The V gene is TRBV6-5, the J gene TRBJ1-5, with D maybe TRBD1 (5 bases). Looked up from germline, CDR1 is MNHEY and CDR2 is SVGAGI. Trimming cost V 7 bases and J 6 bases, with 16 bases left between them. This CDR3 has 14 amino acids. The DNA for the CDR3 is TGTGCCAGCATTAGCCGTCAGGGTGGTCAGCCCCAGCATTTT. Its translation: CASISRQGGQPQHF.